The following is a TCR beta chain sequence with its context. Its antigen is currently unknown. This entry comes from a study of OX40 agonist ivuxolimab in advanced cancers. Across the study: Patients were treated with ivuxolimab, an agonistic anti-OX40 (CD134) antibody. Study results and limitations: With doses of 0.1 to 3.0 mg/kg, CD4+ and CD8+ blood T cells had undergone clonal expansion by week 6.

Samples of blood were obtained at baseline, on cycle 4 day 1, and on cycle 7 day 1. The CDR3 has 13 amino acids. Germline CDR1 is ENHRY and CDR2 is SYGVKD. Trimming cost V 4 bases and J 4 bases, with 10 bases left between them. Measured with immunoSEQ multiplex PCR; TCRdb has only the in-frame clones, and not every one. The repertoire has roughly 64,000 clones, roughly 84% of them found once; the top ten carry approximately 2%. The gene calls are TRBV10-3 and TRBJ1-2; TRBD1 is a possible D gene (6 bases). The origin of this receptor is an adult with an advanced solid tumor such as melanoma, head and neck, liver or kidney cancer. The sample consisted of CD4+ or CD8+ T cells sorted from blood, taken in a trial of the OX40 agonist ivuxolimab. CDR3 in amino acids: CAISGVGGYGYTF. The CDR3 DNA follows: TGTGCCATCAGTGGGGTAGGGGGCTATGGCTACACCTTC.